This TCR beta chain derives from a study of Ad26.COV2.S vaccination and SARS-CoV-2 variants. Overall study context: Intramuscularly, Ad26.COV2.S was given either once or twice, 56 days apart. The study's findings and limits: A substantial breadth of spike-specific CD8+ and CD4+ T cell responses after vaccination has been reported. An underestimation of total T cell responses may have resulted from the TCR breadth and depth analyses.

Stated treatment: some 19 received Ad26.COV2.S at low or high dose, single or two shots; a few received placebo; per-sample allocation not given. Day 63 after the first vaccine or placebo injection was the time point for sampling. It was Wuhan-strain SARS-CoV-2 spike that the Ad26 vaccine vector expressed. J lost 6 bases, V lost 6 bases, and 9 bases had no gene match. Germline V gene data show CDR1 as MNHEY and CDR2 as SVGEGT. The CDR3 spans 14 residues. Clones were read by immunoSEQ multiplex PCR, and TCRdb kept only the in-frame ones, dropping some. Altogether about 680,000 clones are present, 89% being singletons, with the ten largest covering roughly 1.5%. With respect to this clone: Antigen specificity is unknown.

J is TRBJ2-7 and V is TRBV6-2 or TRBV6-3; 9 positions match TRBD1. This TCR came from a person between 18 and 65 years old who received the Ad26.COV2.S COVID-19 vaccine or a placebo. Sequenced here: peripheral blood, sampled in a trial of Ad26.COV2.S vaccine versus placebo. The CDR3 bases are TGTGCCAGCAGCTTTCTCCGACAGGGGGGCGAGCAGTACTTC. It yields the protein CASSFLRQGGEQYF.